This TCR beta chain is from a study of CXCR3-negative and CXCR3-positive naive CD8 T cells. Study-wide results and caveats: Researchers reported similar TRBV-TRBJ usage in naive CXCR3-negative and CXCR3-positive cells, though memory differed. The majority of assays used fresh PBMCs, and CXCR3 expression partially decreased after cryopreservation.

As regards this clonotype: The antigen is not known.

Each TRB cDNA library was prepared by 5' RACE (with UMI labels). TCRdb reanalyzed the 5' RACE reads, giving one entry per CDR3 protein sequence and no DNA. The table lists approximately 66,000 distinct CDR3 sequences. Input material: naive CXCR3- CD8+ T cells from blood. The sample's subset: CD45RO-CCR7+CD27+CD95- naive CD8+ T cells lacking CXCR3 (TNR3-). The sequence was obtained from a human donor in good health. Some clones in this sample may be carry-over from other donors' samples.

The CDR3 spells CASSFHLAQKQFF. This rearrangement joins TRBV11-2 to TRBJ2-1; the D gene TCRdb calls, TRBD1, cannot be checked with no DNA. Germline loops: CDR1 SGHAT, CDR2 FQNNGV. This CDR3 comprises 13 residues.